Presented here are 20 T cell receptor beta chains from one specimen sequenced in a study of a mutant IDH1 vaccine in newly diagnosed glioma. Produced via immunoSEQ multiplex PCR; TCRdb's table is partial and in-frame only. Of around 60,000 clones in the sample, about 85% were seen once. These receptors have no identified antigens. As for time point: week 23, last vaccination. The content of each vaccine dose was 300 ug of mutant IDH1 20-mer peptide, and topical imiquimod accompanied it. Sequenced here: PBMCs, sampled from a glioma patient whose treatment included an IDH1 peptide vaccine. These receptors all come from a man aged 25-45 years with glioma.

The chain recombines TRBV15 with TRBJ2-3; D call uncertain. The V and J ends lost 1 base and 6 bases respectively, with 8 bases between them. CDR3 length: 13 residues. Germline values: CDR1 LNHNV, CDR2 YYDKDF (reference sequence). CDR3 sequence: CATSRALRDTQYF. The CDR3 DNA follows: TGTGCCACCAGCAGAGCTTTAAGGGATACGCAGTATTTT.

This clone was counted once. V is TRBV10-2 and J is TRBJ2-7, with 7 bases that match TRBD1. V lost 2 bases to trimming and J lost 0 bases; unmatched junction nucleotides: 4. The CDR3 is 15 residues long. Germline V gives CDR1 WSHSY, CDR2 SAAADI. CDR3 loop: CASSETGDSSYEQYF. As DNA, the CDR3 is TGCGCCAGCAGTGAGACCGGGGACAGCTCCTACGAGCAGTACTTC.

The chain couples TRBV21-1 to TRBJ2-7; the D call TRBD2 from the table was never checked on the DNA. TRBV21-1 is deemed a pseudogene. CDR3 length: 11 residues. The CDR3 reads CAHISRGDKPF. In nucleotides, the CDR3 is TGTGCCCACATCTCTCGGGGGGACAAACCCTTC.

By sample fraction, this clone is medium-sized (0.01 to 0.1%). CDR3: CASSPDRGNTEAFF. The DNA of the CDR3 is TGTGCCAGCAGCCCCGACAGGGGGAACACTGAAGCTTTCTTT. The chain joins TRBV25-1 to TRBJ1-1, with 8 bases lining up with TRBD1. Looked up from germline, CDR1 is MGHDK and CDR2 is SYGVNS. With V trimmed by 6 bases and J by 1 base, 4 bases remained unmatched. CDR3 length: 14 residues.

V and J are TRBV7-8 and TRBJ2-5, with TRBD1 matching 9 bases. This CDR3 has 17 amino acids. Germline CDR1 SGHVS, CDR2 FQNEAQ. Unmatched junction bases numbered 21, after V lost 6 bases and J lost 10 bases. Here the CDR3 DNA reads TGTGCCAGCAGACAGGGGGCCACGGGGGGCCTAAGGGAGGGCCAGTACTTC. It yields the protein CASRQGATGGLREGQYF.

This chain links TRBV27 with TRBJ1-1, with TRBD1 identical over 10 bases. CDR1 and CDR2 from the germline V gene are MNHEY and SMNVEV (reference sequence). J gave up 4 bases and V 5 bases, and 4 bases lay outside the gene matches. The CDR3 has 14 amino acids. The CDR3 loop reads CASSGRTGGTEAFF. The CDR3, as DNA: TGTGCCAGCAGTGGGCGGACAGGGGGCACTGAAGCTTTCTTT.

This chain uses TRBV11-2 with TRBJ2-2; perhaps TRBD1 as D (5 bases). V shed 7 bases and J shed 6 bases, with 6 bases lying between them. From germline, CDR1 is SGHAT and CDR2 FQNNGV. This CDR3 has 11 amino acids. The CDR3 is CASTRAGELFF. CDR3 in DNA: TGTGCCAGCACCAGGGCCGGGGAGCTGTTTTTT.

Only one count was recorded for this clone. The CDR3 DNA reads as TGCGCCAGCAGGTCCGGGTCCTCGGGAGAGACCCAGTACTTC. It encodes CASRSGSSGETQYF. The chain joins TRBV5-1 to TRBJ2-5; no definite D call. V lost 5 bases to trimming and J lost 4 bases, with 15 bases between them. The CDR3 has 14 residues. CDR1 SGHRS and CDR2 YFSETQ come from the germline V gene.

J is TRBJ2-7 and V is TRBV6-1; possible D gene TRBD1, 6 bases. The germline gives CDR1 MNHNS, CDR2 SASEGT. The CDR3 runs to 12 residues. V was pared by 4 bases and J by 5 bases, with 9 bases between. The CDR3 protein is CASSVTGHEQYF. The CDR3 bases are TGTGCCAGCAGTGTTACAGGGCACGAGCAGTACTTC.

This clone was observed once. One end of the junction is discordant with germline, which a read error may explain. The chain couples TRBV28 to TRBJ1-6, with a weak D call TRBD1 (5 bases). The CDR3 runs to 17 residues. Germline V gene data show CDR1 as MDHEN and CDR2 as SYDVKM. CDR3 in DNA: TGTGCCAGCAGGACCAGAGGAGAGACAGAGAATAACTCACCCCTCCACTTT. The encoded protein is CASRTRGETENNSPLHF.

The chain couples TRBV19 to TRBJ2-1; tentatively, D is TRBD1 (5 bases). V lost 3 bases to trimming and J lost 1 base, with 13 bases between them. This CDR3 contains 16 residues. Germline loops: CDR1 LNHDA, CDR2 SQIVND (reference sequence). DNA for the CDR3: TGTGCCAGTAGTATTAGGCAGGGCCTATCCTACAATGAGCAGTTCTTC. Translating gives CASSIRQGLSYNEQFF.

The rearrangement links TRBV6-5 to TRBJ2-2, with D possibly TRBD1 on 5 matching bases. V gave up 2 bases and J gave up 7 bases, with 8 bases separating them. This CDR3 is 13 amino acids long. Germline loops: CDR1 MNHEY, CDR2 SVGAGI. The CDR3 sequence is CASSYGAGGELFF. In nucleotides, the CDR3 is TGTGCCAGCAGTTACGGGGCAGGCGGGGAGCTGTTTTTT.

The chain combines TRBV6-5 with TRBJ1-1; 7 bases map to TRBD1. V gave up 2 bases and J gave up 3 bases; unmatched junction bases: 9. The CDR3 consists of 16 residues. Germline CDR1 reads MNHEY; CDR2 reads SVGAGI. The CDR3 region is CASSYLSRGWDTEAFF. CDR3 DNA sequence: TGTGCCAGCAGTTACCTTTCCAGGGGGTGGGACACTGAAGCTTTCTTT.

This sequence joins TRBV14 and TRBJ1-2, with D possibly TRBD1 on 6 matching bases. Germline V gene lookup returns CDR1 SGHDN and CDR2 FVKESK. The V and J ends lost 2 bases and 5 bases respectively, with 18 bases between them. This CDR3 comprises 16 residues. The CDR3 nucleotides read TGTGCCAGCAGCCAACCGCCGGGACACCTCAGGTATGGCTACACCTTC. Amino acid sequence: CASSQPPGHLRYGYTF.

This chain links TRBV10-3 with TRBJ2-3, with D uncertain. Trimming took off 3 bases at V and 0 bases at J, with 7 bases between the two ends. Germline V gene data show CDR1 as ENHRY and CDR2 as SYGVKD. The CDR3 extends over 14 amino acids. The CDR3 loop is CAISERESTDTQYF. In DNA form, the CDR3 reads TGTGCCATCAGTGAACGAGAAAGCACAGATACGCAGTATTTT.

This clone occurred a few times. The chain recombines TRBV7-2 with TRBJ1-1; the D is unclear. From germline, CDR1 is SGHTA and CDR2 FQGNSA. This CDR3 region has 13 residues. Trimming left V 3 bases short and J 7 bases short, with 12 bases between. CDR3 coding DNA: TGTGCCAGCAGCTTTTCCCCTCAGATTGAAGCTTTCTTT. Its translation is CASSFSPQIEAFF.

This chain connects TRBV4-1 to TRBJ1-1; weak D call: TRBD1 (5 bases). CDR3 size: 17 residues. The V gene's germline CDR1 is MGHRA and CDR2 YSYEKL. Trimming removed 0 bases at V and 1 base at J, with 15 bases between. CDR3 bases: TGCGCCAGCAGCCAAGATGGGGGACGCGCTGGGAACACTGAAGCTTTCTTT. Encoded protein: CASSQDGGRAGNTEAFF.

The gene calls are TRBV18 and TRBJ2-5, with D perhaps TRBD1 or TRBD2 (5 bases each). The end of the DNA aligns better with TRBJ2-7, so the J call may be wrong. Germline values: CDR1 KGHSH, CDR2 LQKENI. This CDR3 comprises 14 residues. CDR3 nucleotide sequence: TGTGCCAGCTCACGGGGGAGTGCTGGCTACGAGCAGTACTTC. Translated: CASSRGSAGYEQYF.

CDR3 DNA: TGTGCCAGCAGTCTGGACTCCGCAACTAATGAAAAACTGTTTTTT. It yields the protein CASSLDSATNEKLFF. J is TRBJ1-4 and V is TRBV7-6; D gene uncertain. CDR1 is SGHVS and CDR2 is FNYEAQ in the germline V gene. Trimming shortened V by 6 bases and J by 0 bases, and 11 bases separated the two germline ends. The CDR3 consists of 15 residues.

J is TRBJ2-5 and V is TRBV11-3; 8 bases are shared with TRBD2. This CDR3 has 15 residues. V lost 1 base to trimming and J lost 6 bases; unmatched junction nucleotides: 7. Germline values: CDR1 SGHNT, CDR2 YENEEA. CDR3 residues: CASSLGGLAEQTQYF. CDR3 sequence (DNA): TGTGCCAGCAGCTTAGGTGGACTAGCCGAACAGACCCAGTACTTC.